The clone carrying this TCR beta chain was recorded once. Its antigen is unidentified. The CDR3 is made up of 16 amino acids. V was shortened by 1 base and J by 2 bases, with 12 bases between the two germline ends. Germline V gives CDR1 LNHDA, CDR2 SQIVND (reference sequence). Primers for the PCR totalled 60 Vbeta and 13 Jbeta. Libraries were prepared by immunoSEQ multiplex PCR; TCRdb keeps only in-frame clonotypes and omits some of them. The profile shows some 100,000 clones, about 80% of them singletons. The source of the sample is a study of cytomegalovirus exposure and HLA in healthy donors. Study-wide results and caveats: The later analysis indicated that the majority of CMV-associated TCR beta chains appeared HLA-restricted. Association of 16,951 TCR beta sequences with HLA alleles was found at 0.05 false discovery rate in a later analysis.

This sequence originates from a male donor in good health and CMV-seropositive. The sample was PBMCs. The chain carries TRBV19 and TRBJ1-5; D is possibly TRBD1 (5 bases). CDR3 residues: CASSIGVSGRNQPQHF. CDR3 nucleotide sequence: TGTGCCAGTAGTATAGGAGTTTCAGGGCGCAATCAGCCCCAGCATTTT.